What follows is one T cell receptor beta chain and its context. Its antigen is unknown. CDR3 size: 18 residues. Germline CDR1 and CDR2: SQVTM and ANQGSEA. In preparing the TRB cDNA libraries, 5' RACE with UMI labels was used. TCRdb reprocessed the 5' RACE reads and keeps a single row for each CDR3 protein, giving no DNA. Its table records some 66,000 distinct CDR3 sequences. The sample originates from a study of CXCR3-negative and CXCR3-positive naive CD8 T cells. At the level of the study: Sequencing gave about 150 million TRB reads overall, about 1.5 +/- 0.3 million per library. Overall study results and limits: Comparably high diversity was seen in both naive subsets, and much lower diversity in memory CD8+ cells.

This rearrangement joins TRBV29-1 to TRBJ2-1; TCRdb indicates TRBD1, and absent DNA this call remains unverified. This clonotype originated in a human donor in good health. Some clones in this sample may be carry-over from other donors' samples. The specimen was naive CXCR3- CD8+ T cells from blood. As to subset: CD45RO-CCR7+CD27+CD95- naive CD8+ T cells lacking CXCR3 (TNR3-). CDR3 residues: CSVEDWGADRSTYNEQFF.